Below are 7 T cell receptor beta chains sequenced from a single sample in a study of blood T cell repertoires in COVID-19. Clones were read by immunoSEQ multiplex PCR, and TCRdb kept only the in-frame ones, dropping some. The sample lists just over 200,000 clones; roughly 80% were seen once. Sequencing was done on a sample of peripheral blood. These receptors all stem from a woman in her 70s with acute or convalescent COVID-19.

The chain combines TRBV11-3 with TRBJ2-2; no firm D call. Germline CDR1 SGHNT, CDR2 YENEEA. The CDR3 sequence is 14 residues long. V was pared by 2 bases and J by 1 base, with 5 bases between. Here the CDR3 reads CASSLTLNTGELFF. CDR3 DNA: TGTGCCAGCAGCTTAACTTTGAACACCGGGGAGCTGTTTTTT.

The J gene is TRBJ2-7, the V gene TRBV2; TRBD1 aligns across 7 bases. Per germline, CDR1 SNHLY and CDR2 FYNNEI. V was pared by 6 bases and J by 2 bases, with 7 bases of the junction left unmatched. The CDR3 contains 14 residues. The CDR3 is CASRVRQGPYEQYF. DNA of the CDR3: TGTGCCAGCAGGGTTCGACAGGGCCCCTACGAGCAGTACTTC.

Concerning this clone: Different DNA sequences within this sample yield the same CDR3. The chain combines TRBV2 with TRBJ1-5, with 8 bases lining up with TRBD1. The ends lost 4 bases at V and 1 base at J; junction bases unmatched: 0. The CDR3 loop spans 14 amino acids. Germline V gene data show CDR1 as SNHLY and CDR2 as FYNNEI. The CDR3 loop is CASSGQGSNQPQHF. The CDR3 DNA sequence: TGTGCCAGCAGTGGACAGGGGAGCAATCAGCCCCAGCATTTT.

This clone was counted a few times. The genes are TRBV5-6 and TRBJ1-6, with TRBD1 matching over 9 bases. J lost 5 bases, V lost 4 bases, and 4 bases had no gene match. Germline CDR1 reads SGHDT; CDR2 reads YYEEEE. This CDR3 has 15 residues. The CDR3: CASSPGTGNNSPLHF. The CDR3 DNA reads as TGTGCCAGCAGCCCCGGGACAGGGAATAATTCACCCCTCCACTTT. Full variable domain (missing parts from reference TRBV5-6 and TRBJ1-6): DAGVTQSPTHLIKTRGQQVTLRCSPKSGHDTVSWYQQALGQGPQFIFQYYEEEERQRGNFPDRFSGHQFPNYSSELNVNALLLGDSALYLCASSPGTGNNSPLHFGNGTRLTVT.

This rearrangement joins TRBV5-1 to TRBJ2-2; 8 bases agree with TRBD1. Germline V gene sequence: CDR1 SGHRS, CDR2 YFSETQ. CDR3 size: 16 residues. After removal of 0 bases from V and 7 bases from J, the junction contained 8 bases not matched to a gene. The CDR3 DNA reads as TGCGCCAGCAGCTTGGACGTCCGGACAGGGATCGGGGAGCTGTTTTTT. Its protein product is CASSLDVRTGIGELFF.

This clone was counted between two and nine times. The rearrangement links TRBV4-1 to TRBJ2-3; 11 nucleotides agree with TRBD2. The germline gives CDR1 MGHRA, CDR2 YSYEKL. The J segment lost 7 bases and the V segment lost 1 base, leaving 7 bases of the junction unmatched. The CDR3 is 16 residues long. The CDR3, as DNA: TGCGCCAGCAGCCAAGTACTAGCGGGAGTCGGATATACGCAGTATTTT. This encodes CASSQVLAGVGYTQYF.

The CDR3 region has the DNA TGCGCCAGCAGTCGTGGCAGGTCCGGGGATCAACACGAGCAGTACTTC. It translates to CASSRGRSGDQHEQYF. V gene TRBV5-1 combines with J gene TRBJ2-7; D might be TRBD2 (5 bases). Trimming took off 5 bases at V and 5 bases at J, with 23 bases between the two ends. This CDR3 is 16 amino acids long. The germline gives CDR1 SGHRS, CDR2 YFSETQ.